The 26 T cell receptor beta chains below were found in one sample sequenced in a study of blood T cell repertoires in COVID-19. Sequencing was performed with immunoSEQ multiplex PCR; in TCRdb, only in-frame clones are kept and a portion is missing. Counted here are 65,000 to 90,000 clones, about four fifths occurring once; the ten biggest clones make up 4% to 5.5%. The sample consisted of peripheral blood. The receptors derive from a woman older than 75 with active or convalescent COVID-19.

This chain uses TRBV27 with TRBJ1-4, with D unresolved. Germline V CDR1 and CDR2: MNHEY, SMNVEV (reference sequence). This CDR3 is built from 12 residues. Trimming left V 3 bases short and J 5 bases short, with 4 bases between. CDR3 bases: TGTGCCAGCAGTTTTTTAAATGAAAAACTGTTTTTT. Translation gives CASSFLNEKLFF.

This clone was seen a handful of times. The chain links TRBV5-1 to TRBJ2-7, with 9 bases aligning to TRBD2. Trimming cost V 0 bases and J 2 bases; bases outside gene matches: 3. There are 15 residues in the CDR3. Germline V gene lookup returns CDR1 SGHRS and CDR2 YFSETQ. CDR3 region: CASSLGVAGAYEQYF. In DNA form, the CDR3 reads TGCGCCAGCAGCTTGGGGGTAGCGGGGGCCTACGAGCAGTACTTC.

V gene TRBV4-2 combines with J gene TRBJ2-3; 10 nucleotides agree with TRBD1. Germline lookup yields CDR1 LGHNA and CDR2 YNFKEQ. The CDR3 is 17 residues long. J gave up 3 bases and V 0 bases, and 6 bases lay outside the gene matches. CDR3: CASSQDRGQGETDTQYF. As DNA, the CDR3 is TGTGCCAGCAGCCAAGACCGAGGACAGGGGGAGACAGATACGCAGTATTTT.

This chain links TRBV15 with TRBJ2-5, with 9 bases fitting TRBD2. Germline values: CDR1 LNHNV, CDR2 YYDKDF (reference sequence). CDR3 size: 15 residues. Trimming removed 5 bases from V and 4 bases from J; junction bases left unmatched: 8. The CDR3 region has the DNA TGTGCCACCAGCGGGGTAGCGGGGGCCGCAGAGACCCAGTACTTC. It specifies CATSGVAGAAETQYF.

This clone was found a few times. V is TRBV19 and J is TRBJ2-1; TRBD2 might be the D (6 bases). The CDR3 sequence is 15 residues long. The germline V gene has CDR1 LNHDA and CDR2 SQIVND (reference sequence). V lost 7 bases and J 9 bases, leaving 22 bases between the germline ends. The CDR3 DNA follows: TGTGCCAGTAAGGGCGAGCGGAGCCGGGGGAGTGAGCAGTTCTTC. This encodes CASKGERSRGSEQFF.

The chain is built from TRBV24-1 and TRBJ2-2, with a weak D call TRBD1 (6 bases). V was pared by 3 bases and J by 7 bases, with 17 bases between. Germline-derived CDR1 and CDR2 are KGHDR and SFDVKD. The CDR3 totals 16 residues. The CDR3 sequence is CATSDPRTGPGGELFF. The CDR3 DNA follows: TGTGCCACCAGTGATCCCCGTACAGGGCCGGGCGGGGAGCTGTTTTTT.

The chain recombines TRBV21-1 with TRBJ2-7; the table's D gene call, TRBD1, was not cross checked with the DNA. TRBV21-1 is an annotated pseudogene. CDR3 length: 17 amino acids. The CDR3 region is CASSARDREVTTEEQYF. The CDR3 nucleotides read TGTGCCAGCAGCGCCCGGGACAGGGAAGTGACTACGGAGGAGCAGTACTTC.

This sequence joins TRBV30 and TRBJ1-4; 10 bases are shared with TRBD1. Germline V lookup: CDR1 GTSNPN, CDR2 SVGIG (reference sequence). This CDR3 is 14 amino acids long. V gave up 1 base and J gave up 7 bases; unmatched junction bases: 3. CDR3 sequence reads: CAWSAGQGGEKLFF. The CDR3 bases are TGTGCCTGGAGTGCTGGACAGGGGGGTGAAAAACTGTTTTTT.

The CDR3 spells CASSLRAWTVPNQPQHF. The CDR3, as DNA: TGTGCCAGCAGTTTGAGGGCCTGGACAGTACCCAATCAGCCCCAGCATTTT. The chain couples TRBV28 to TRBJ1-5; the D gene is possibly TRBD1 (6 bases). The CDR3 is 17 amino acids. Between the trimmed V and J ends, which lost 3 bases and 3 bases, there was a span of 18 bases. CDR1 is MDHEN and CDR2 is SYDVKM in the germline V gene.

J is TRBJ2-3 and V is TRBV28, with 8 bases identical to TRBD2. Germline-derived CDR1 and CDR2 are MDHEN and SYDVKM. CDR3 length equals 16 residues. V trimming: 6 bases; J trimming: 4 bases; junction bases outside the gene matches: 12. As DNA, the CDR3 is TGTGCCAGCAGCCCCTCTTGGAGCGGGAGCCCAGATACGCAGTATTTT. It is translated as CASSPSWSGSPDTQYF.

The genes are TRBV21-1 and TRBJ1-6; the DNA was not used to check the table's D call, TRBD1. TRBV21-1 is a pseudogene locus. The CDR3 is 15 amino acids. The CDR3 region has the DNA TGTGCCAGCAGCAAATCTTCCTACAGGGATTCACCCCTCCACTTT. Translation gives CASSKSSYRDSPLHF.

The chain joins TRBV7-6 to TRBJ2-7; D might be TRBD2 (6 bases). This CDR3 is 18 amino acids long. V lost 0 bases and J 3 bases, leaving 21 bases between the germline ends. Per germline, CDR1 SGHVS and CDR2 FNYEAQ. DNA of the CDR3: TGTGCCAGCAGCTTAGCGAGTGGGGGGACCTCTGGTTTCTACGAGCAGTACTTC. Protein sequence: CASSLASGGTSGFYEQYF.

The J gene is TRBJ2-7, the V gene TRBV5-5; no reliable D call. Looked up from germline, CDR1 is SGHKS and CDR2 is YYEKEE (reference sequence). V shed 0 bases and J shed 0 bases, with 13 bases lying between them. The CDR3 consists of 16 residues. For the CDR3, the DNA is TGTGCCAGCAGCTTGGGCCAGTTCTTATTCTCCTACGAGCAGTACTTC. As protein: CASSLGQFLFSYEQYF. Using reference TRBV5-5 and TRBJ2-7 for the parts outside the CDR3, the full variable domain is DAGVTQSPTHLIKTRGQQVTLRCSPISGHKSVSWYQQVLGQGPQFIFQYYEKEERGRGNFPDRFSARQFPNYSSELNVNALLLGDSALYLCASSLGQFLFSYEQYFGPGTRLTVT.

The CDR3 sequence is CASSHGTGGNQPQHF. For the CDR3, the DNA is TGTGCCAGCAGCCACGGGACAGGGGGAAATCAGCCCCAGCATTTT. The chain uses TRBV6-2 or TRBV6-3 and TRBJ1-5; 11 bases match TRBD1. Trimming took 6 bases from V and 4 from J; bases not matched to a gene: 5. CDR3 length: 15 residues. CDR1 MNHEY and CDR2 SVGEGT come from the germline V gene.

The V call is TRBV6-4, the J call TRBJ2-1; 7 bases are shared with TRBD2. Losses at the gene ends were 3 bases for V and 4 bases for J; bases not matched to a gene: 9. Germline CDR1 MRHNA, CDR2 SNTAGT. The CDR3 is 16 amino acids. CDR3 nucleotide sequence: TGTGCCAGCAGTGAGTCAACGGGAGGCGATTACAATGAGCAGTTCTTC. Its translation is CASSESTGGDYNEQFF.

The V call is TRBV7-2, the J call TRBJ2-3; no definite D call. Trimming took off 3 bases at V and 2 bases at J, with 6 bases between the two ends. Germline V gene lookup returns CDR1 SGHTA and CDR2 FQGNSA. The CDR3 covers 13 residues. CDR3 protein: CASSLAATDTQYF. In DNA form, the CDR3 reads TGTGCCAGCAGCTTGGCGGCCACAGATACGCAGTATTTT.

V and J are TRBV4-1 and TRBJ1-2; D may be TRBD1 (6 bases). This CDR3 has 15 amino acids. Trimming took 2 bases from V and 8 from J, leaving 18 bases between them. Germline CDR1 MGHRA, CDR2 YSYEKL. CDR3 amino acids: CASSQPQGMSYGYTF. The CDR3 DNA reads TGCGCCAGCAGCCAACCTCAGGGGATGAGTTACGGCTACACCTTC.

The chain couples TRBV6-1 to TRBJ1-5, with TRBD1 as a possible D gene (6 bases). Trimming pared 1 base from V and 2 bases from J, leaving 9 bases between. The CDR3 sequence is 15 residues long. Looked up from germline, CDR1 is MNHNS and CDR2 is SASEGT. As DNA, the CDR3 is TGTGCCAGCAGTGAAGTGGGGGCCGGCAATCAGCCCCAGCATTTT. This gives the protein CASSEVGAGNQPQHF.

CDR3 loop: CASRDTGSNQPQHF. CDR3 coding DNA: TGTGCCAGCAGGGACACGGGTAGCAATCAGCCCCAGCATTTT. This chain joins TRBV27 and TRBJ1-5; a possible D gene is TRBD1 (5 bases). The CDR3 is 14 amino acids. The V and J ends lost 6 bases and 0 bases respectively, with 9 bases between them. Per the germline V gene, CDR1 is MNHEY and CDR2 is SMNVEV (reference sequence).

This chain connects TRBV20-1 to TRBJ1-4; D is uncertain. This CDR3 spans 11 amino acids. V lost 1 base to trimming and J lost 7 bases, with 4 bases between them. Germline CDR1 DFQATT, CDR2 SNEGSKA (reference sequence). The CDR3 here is CSARALEKLFF. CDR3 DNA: TGCAGTGCTAGAGCCCTTGAAAAACTGTTTTTT.

The CDR3 sequence: CASSASSWEGNQPQHF. The CDR3, as DNA: TGTGCCAGCAGTGCATCGTCGTGGGAGGGCAATCAGCCCCAGCATTTT. This sequence joins TRBV25-1 and TRBJ1-5; unclear D gene. The germline CDR1 and CDR2 sequences are MGHDK and SYGVNS. This CDR3 contains 16 residues. V lost 4 bases, J lost 2 bases, and 15 bases lay in between.

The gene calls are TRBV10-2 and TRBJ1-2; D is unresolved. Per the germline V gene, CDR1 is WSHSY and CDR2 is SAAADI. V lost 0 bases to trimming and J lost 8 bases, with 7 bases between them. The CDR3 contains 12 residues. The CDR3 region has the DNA TGCGCCAGCAGTGAGTCGACGGGGGGCTACACCTTC. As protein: CASSESTGGYTF.

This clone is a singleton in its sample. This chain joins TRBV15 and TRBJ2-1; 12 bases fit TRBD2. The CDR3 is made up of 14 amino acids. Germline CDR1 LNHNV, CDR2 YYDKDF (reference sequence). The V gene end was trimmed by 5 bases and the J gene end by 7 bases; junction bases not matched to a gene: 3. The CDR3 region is CATSYGLAGNEQFF. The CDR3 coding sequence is TGTGCCACCAGCTACGGACTAGCGGGGAATGAGCAGTTCTTC.

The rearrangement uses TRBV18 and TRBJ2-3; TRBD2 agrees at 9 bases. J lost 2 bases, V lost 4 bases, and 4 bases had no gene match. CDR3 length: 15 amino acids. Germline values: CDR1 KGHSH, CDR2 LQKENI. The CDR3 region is CASSQGLAITDTQYF. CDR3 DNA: TGTGCCAGCTCACAGGGACTAGCAATCACAGATACGCAGTATTTT.

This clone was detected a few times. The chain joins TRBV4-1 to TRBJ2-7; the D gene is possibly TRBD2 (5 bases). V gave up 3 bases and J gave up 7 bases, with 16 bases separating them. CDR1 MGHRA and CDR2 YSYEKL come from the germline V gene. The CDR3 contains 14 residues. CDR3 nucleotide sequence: TGCGCCAGCAGCCAGCCCTTTGGCACTAGAGAGCAGTACTTC. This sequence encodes CASSQPFGTREQYF.

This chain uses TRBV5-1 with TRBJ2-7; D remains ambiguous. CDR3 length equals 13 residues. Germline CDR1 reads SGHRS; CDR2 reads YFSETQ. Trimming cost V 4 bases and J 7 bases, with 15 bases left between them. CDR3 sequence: CASSPTRPREQYF. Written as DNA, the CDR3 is TGCGCCAGCAGCCCGACGAGGCCGAGGGAGCAGTACTTC.